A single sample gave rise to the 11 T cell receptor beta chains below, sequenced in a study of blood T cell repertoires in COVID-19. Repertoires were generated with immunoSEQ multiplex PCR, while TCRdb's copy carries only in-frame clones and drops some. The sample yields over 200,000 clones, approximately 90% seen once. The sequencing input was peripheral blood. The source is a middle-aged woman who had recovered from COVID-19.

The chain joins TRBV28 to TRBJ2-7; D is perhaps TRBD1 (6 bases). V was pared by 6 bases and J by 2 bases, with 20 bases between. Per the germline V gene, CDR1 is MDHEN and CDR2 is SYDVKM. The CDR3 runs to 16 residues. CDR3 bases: TGTGCCAGCAGGATGACCGGGACACTAGTTCCCTACGAGCAGTACTTC. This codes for CASRMTGTLVPYEQYF.

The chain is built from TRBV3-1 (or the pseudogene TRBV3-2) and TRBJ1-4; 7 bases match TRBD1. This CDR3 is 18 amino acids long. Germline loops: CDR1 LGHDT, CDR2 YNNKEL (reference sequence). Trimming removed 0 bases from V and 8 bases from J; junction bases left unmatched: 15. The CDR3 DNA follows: TGTGCCAGCAGCCAAGATCCCCTCAGGGGGGCGCCCCGGGAAAAACTGTTTTTT. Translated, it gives CASSQDPLRGAPREKLFF.

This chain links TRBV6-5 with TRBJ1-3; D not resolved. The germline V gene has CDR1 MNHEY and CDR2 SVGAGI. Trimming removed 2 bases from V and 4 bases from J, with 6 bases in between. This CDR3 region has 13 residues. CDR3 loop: CASSYGRGNTIYF. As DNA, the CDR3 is TGTGCCAGCAGTTACGGGCGCGGAAACACCATATATTTT.

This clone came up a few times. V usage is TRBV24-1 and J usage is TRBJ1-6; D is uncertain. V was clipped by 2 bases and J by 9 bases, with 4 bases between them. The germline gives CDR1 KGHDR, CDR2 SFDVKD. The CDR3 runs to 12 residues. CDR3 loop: CATSDSGSPLHF. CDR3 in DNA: TGTGCCACCAGTGATTCAGGTTCACCCCTCCACTTT.

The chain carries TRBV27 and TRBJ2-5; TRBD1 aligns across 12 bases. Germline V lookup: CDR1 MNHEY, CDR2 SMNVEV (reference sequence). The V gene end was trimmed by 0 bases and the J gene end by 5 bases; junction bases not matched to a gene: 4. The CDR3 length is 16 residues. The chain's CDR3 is CASSLSGTGGGETQYF. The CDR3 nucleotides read TGTGCCAGCAGTTTATCGGGGACAGGGGGCGGGGAGACCCAGTACTTC.

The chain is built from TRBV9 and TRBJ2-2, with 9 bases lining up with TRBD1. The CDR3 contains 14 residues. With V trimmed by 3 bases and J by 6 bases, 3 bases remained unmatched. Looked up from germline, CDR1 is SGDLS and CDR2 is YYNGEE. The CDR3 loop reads CASSGGQGAGELFF. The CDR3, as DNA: TGTGCCAGCAGCGGGGGACAGGGTGCCGGGGAGCTGTTTTTT.

The CDR3 loop is CASSFGDYGYTF. The CDR3 DNA reads TGTGCCAGCAGTTTTGGAGACTATGGCTACACCTTC. This chain joins TRBV12-3 or TRBV12-4 and TRBJ1-2; D gene uncertain. This CDR3 has 12 residues. V lost 3 bases to trimming and J lost 3 bases, with 5 bases between them.

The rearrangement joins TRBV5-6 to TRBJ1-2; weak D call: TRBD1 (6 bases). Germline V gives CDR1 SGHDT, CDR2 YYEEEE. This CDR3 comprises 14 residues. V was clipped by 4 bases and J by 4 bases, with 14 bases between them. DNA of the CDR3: TGTGCCAGCAGCCTGTCAGGGGCAGCCTATGGCTACACCTTC. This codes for CASSLSGAAYGYTF.

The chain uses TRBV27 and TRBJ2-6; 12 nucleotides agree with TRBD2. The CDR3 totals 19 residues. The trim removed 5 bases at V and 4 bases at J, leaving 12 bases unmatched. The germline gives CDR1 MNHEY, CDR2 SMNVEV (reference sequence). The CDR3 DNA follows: TGTGCCAGCAGTCCCAAGTGGGGTCTAGCGGGAGGGGGGGCCAACGTCCTGACTTTC. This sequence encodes CASSPKWGLAGGGANVLTF.

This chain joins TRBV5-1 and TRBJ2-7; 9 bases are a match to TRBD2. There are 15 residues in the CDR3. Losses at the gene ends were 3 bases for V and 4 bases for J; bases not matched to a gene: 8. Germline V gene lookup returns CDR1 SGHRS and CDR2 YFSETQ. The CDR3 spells CASSSGLAGRYEQYF. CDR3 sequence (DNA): TGCGCCAGCAGCTCGGGACTAGCAGGTCGGTACGAGCAGTACTTC. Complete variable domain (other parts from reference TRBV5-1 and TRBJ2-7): KAGVTQTPRYLIKTRGQQVTLSCSPISGHRSVSWYQQTPGQGLQFLFEYFSETQRNKGNFPGRFSGRQFSNSRSEMNVSTLELGDSALYLCASSSGLAGRYEQYFGPGTRLTVT.

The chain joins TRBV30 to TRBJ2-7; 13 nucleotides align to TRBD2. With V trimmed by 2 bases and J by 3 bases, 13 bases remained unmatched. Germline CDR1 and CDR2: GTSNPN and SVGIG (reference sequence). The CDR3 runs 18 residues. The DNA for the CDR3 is TGTGCCTGGAGTCAACACGAGACTAGCGGGAGGTCTCGCTACGAGCAGTACTTC. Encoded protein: CAWSQHETSGRSRYEQYF.